One sample yielded the 27 T cell receptor beta chains listed below, sequenced in a study of blood T cell repertoires in COVID-19. TCRdb's copy holds only in-frame clones and misses some; the assay was immunoSEQ multiplex PCR. The sample has about 430,000 clones, 70% to 90% seen once. The sequencing input was PBMCs or T cells enriched from blood (not recorded which). These receptors all come from a woman in her late teens or twenties who had been exposed to COVID-19.

The chain recombines TRBV5-4 with TRBJ2-7, with TRBD1 matching 8 bases. This CDR3 is 15 amino acids long. V shed 4 bases and J 2 bases; nucleotides not matched to a gene: 8. Germline CDR1 is SGHNT and CDR2 is YYREEE (reference sequence). The CDR3 spells CASSPGQGGAYEQYF. CDR3 nucleotides: TGTGCCAGCAGCCCAGGACAGGGAGGAGCCTACGAGCAGTACTTC.

The chain combines TRBV27 with TRBJ2-7; D uncertain. Germline CDR1 MNHEY, CDR2 SMNVEV (reference sequence). Deletions cut 4 bases from V and 0 bases from J, with 19 bases between. This CDR3 comprises 17 residues. The CDR3 protein is CASSSILSAANSYEQYF. The CDR3 region has the DNA TGTGCCAGCAGTTCCATACTCTCCGCGGCGAACTCCTACGAGCAGTACTTC.

This chain joins TRBV5-1 and TRBJ2-7; D is unclear. The ends were cut back, 3 bases at V and 2 bases at J, with 9 bases in the middle. Germline values: CDR1 SGHRS, CDR2 YFSETQ. This CDR3 comprises 13 residues. The CDR3 reads CASSSVPAYEQYF. CDR3 nucleotides: TGCGCCAGCAGCTCGGTACCCGCCTACGAGCAGTACTTC.

The chain recombines TRBV2 with TRBJ1-1; maybe TRBD1 (6 bases). The CDR3 loop spans 11 amino acids. CDR1 and CDR2 from the germline V gene are SNHLY and FYNNEI. V dropped 9 bases and J dropped 4 bases, with 9 bases sitting between them. The CDR3 DNA reads as TGTGCCAGGGCAGGGGTCACTGAAGCTTTCTTT. Translated: CARAGVTEAFF. The full variable domain, rest sourced from reference TRBV2 and TRBJ1-1, is EPEVTQTPSHQVTQMGQEVILRCVPISNHLYFYWYRQILGQKVEFLVSFYNNEISEKSEIFDDQFSVERPDGSNFTLKIRSTKLEDSAMYFCARAGVTEAFFGQGTRLTVV.

The V and J genes are TRBV2 and TRBJ2-1, with 9 nucleotides matching TRBD2. The V gene end was trimmed by 1 base and the J gene end by 0 bases; junction bases not matched to a gene: 7. Germline V lookup: CDR1 SNHLY, CDR2 FYNNEI. CDR3 length equals 18 residues. The CDR3 loop is CASSEGLGAGGSYNEQFF. The DNA of the CDR3 is TGTGCCAGCAGTGAAGGACTGGGAGCGGGGGGCTCCTACAATGAGCAGTTCTTC.

The chain combines TRBV6-1 with TRBJ2-7; tentatively, D is TRBD1 (6 bases). The V gene's germline CDR1 is MNHNS and CDR2 SASEGT. Between the trimmed V and J ends, which lost 1 base and 3 bases, there was a span of 19 bases. The CDR3 totals 17 residues. For the CDR3, the DNA is TGTGCCAGCAGTGAAGTCCTAGTAAGGACAGCAGGCTACGAGCAGTACTTC. Residues: CASSEVLVRTAGYEQYF.

The CDR3: CASTPGQGIYEQYF. The CDR3 DNA reads TGTGCCAGCACCCCAGGGCAGGGGATCTACGAGCAGTACTTC. J is TRBJ2-7 and V is TRBV27; a weak D match, TRBD1 (6 bases). The CDR3 loop spans 14 amino acids. Trimming cost V 7 bases and J 3 bases, with 16 bases left between them. Germline loops: CDR1 MNHEY, CDR2 SMNVEV (reference sequence).

J is TRBJ2-1 and V is TRBV24-1; a weak D match, TRBD1 (5 bases). CDR1 and CDR2 (germline): KGHDR, SFDVKD. This CDR3 has 12 amino acids. Trimming cost V 9 bases and J 8 bases, with 13 bases left between them. The CDR3 protein is CATGASSDEQFF. CDR3 DNA sequence: TGTGCCACCGGGGCTTCAAGCGATGAGCAGTTCTTC.

This clone was seen just once. The CDR3 sequence: CASTASGGAFTDTQYF. The CDR3 DNA reads TGTGCCAGCACGGCTAGCGGGGGGGCTTTCACAGATACGCAGTATTTT. The chain joins TRBV9 to TRBJ2-3; 12 nucleotides align to TRBD2. Trimming took 6 bases from V and 2 from J; bases not matched to a gene: 7. The CDR3 is made up of 16 amino acids. Per the germline V gene, CDR1 is SGDLS and CDR2 is YYNGEE.

This chain uses TRBV3-1 (or the pseudogene TRBV3-2) with TRBJ1-2; maybe TRBD1 (6 bases). Germline V gives CDR1 LGHDT, CDR2 YNNKEL (reference sequence). The CDR3 contains 14 residues. V was pared by 6 bases and J by 2 bases, with 13 bases between. The CDR3 nucleotides read TGTGCCAGCAGGGCCAGGGGAGAGAACTATGGCTACACCTTC. Its protein product is CASRARGENYGYTF.

This chain links TRBV4-1 with TRBJ1-3, with 7 positions matching TRBD1. V was clipped by 0 bases and J by 2 bases; unmatched bases: 4. Germline assignment: CDR1 MGHRA and CDR2 YSYEKL. The CDR3 totals 16 residues. The DNA of the CDR3 is TGCGCCAGCAGCCAAGACCGTAGGGGGCCTGGAAACACCATATATTTT. Residues: CASSQDRRGPGNTIYF.

The rearrangement links TRBV27 to TRBJ1-1; D ambiguous. Germline lookup yields CDR1 MNHEY and CDR2 SMNVEV (reference sequence). The CDR3 is 13 amino acids. V dropped 7 bases and J dropped 1 base, with 10 bases sitting between them. The CDR3 DNA reads as TGTGCCAGCACCCCTAGAGGGAACACTGAAGCTTTCTTT. Translation gives CASTPRGNTEAFF.

The rearrangement joins TRBV27 to TRBJ1-1, with D possibly being TRBD1 (6 bases). The CDR3 is 15 amino acids. The germline V gene encodes CDR1 MNHEY and CDR2 SMNVEV (reference sequence). V lost 3 bases and J lost 3, with 14 bases in between. The CDR3 here is CASSFRGESHTEAFF. For the CDR3, the DNA is TGTGCCAGCAGTTTCAGGGGCGAAAGCCACACTGAAGCTTTCTTT.

V and J are TRBV27 and TRBJ2-3; 12 bases map to TRBD2. With 11 bases clipped from V and 12 bases from J, the junction kept 15 bases outside the gene matches. This CDR3 spans 14 amino acids. The germline gives CDR1 MNHEY, CDR2 SMNVEV (reference sequence). The CDR3 nucleotides read TGTGCCTGCAACCCAGGGACTAGCGGGCCCCCCCAGTATTTT. Its translation is CACNPGTSGPPQYF.

CDR3 nucleotides: TGTGCCAGCAGCTCTTTAGCGGGAGCCTACGAGCAGTACTTC. Translating gives CASSSLAGAYEQYF. The chain uses TRBV7-8 and TRBJ2-7; 9 positions match TRBD2. V lost 4 bases to trimming and J lost 2 bases; unmatched junction nucleotides: 3. CDR3 length: 14 amino acids. In germline, CDR1 is SGHVS, CDR2 FQNEAQ.

This sequence joins TRBV19 and TRBJ1-1; no definite D call. CDR3 length equals 15 residues. From germline, CDR1 is LNHDA and CDR2 SQIVND (reference sequence). V was pared by 1 base and J by 1 base, with 10 bases between. Here the CDR3 DNA reads TGTGCCAGTAGTATAGCAGGCCCCGGGAACACTGAAGCTTTCTTT. Its translation is CASSIAGPGNTEAFF.

The V call is TRBV2, the J call TRBJ1-2; D remains unclear. The CDR3 contains 15 residues. Germline V CDR1 and CDR2: SNHLY, FYNNEI. V lost 4 bases and J lost 4, with 16 bases in between. CDR3 sequence (DNA): TGTGCCAGCAGTGTGATAGCGGCGGGCAGCTATGGCTACACCTTC. This sequence encodes CASSVIAAGSYGYTF.

This chain joins TRBV7-5 and TRBJ1-5. TRBV7-5 is a recognized pseudogene. The CDR3 runs to 17 residues. As DNA, the CDR3 is TGTGCCAGAAGCTCCCTTCCTCGACGGGAGAGCAATCAGCCCCAGCATTTT. It yields the protein CARSSLPRRESNQPQHF.

CDR3 DNA sequence: TGTGCCACCAGTGAAGCTAGCGGGGGGGGTCTGAATACGCAGTATTTT. This encodes CATSEASGGGLNTQYF. The chain recombines TRBV24-1 with TRBJ2-3; 12 nucleotides match TRBD2. The CDR3 length is 16 residues. V trimming: 4 bases; J trimming: 7 bases; junction bases outside the gene matches: 8. Looked up from germline, CDR1 is KGHDR and CDR2 is SFDVKD.

The chain joins TRBV27 to TRBJ2-1; perhaps TRBD2 as D (7 bases). The CDR3 is 16 amino acids. The germline V and J ends were trimmed by 6 bases and 1 base, with 16 bases remaining between them. Germline V gene lookup returns CDR1 MNHEY and CDR2 SMNVEV (reference sequence). The CDR3 bases are TGTGCCAGCAGGGGGGGGCGGGCTAGGTCCTACAATGAGCAGTTCTTC. It is translated as CASRGGRARSYNEQFF.

The rearrangement uses TRBV7-2 and TRBJ1-5; 11 bases fit TRBD1. Trimming cost V 5 bases and J 6 bases; bases outside gene matches: 6. Germline loops: CDR1 SGHTA, CDR2 FQGNSA. CDR3 length equals 15 residues. The CDR3 nucleotides read TGTGCCAGCAGCCCAGGACAGGGGGCATTTCAGCCCCAGCATTTT. Translated: CASSPGQGAFQPQHF.

This clone was seen a single time. The rearrangement links TRBV6-2 or TRBV6-3 to TRBJ1-5, with a tentative D call TRBD1 (5 bases). V shed 5 bases and J shed 7 bases, with 12 bases lying between them. Looked up from germline, CDR1 is MNHEY and CDR2 is SVGEGT. The CDR3 is 13 residues long. CDR3 DNA sequence: TGTGCCAGCAGTAGATGGGGCGGCCAGCCCCAGCATTTT. Its protein product is CASSRWGGQPQHF.

The chain is built from TRBV19 and TRBJ1-6; possibly TRBD1 for D (5 bases). V gave up 3 bases and J gave up 9 bases, with 15 bases separating them. The CDR3 spans 15 residues. CDR1 LNHDA and CDR2 SQIVND come from the germline V gene (reference sequence). CDR3 nucleotides: TGTGCCAGTAGTATCGGGGCGGGGGGTTTTTCACCCCTCCACTTT. Its translation is CASSIGAGGFSPLHF.

The chain has TRBV28 and TRBJ2-5, with TRBD1 identical over 11 bases. This CDR3 comprises 16 residues. V lost 5 bases to trimming and J lost 5 bases; unmatched junction nucleotides: 10. Germline-derived CDR1 and CDR2 are MDHEN and SYDVKM. The CDR3 loop reads CASSPGQGGTEETQYF. CDR3 DNA: TGTGCCAGCAGTCCGGGACAGGGGGGGACCGAGGAGACCCAGTACTTC.

The chain employs TRBV7-2 and TRBJ1-5, with D uncertain. Germline CDR1 is SGHTA and CDR2 is FQGNSA. The V and J ends lost 5 bases and 0 bases respectively, with 14 bases between them. The CDR3 loop spans 16 amino acids. For the CDR3, the DNA is TGTGCCAGCAGCCCCACGGCGGGGTTTAGCAATCAGCCCCAGCATTTT. Protein: CASSPTAGFSNQPQHF.

The rearrangement joins TRBV6-1 to TRBJ2-7; maybe TRBD1 (5 bases). Trimming shortened V by 3 bases and J by 3 bases, and 12 bases separated the two germline ends. Germline loops: CDR1 MNHNS, CDR2 SASEGT. The CDR3 length is 14 residues. CDR3 coding DNA: TGTGCCAGCAGTGATCTAAGGGGTCGCTACGAGCAGTACTTC. Translated: CASSDLRGRYEQYF.

The chain links TRBV28 to TRBJ2-1, with 7 bases identical to TRBD1. The length of the CDR3 is 16 residues. Germline V CDR1 and CDR2: MDHEN, SYDVKM. J gave up 0 bases and V 1 base, and 3 bases lay outside the gene matches. The CDR3 DNA is TGTGCCAGCAGTTTATATGGGGACAGCTCCTACAATGAGCAGTTCTTC. Amino acid sequence: CASSLYGDSSYNEQFF. Variable domain in full (rest from reference TRBV28 and TRBJ2-1): DVKVTQSSRYLVKRTGEKVFLECVQDMDHENMFWYRQDPGLGLRLIYFSYDVKMKEKGDIPEGYSVSREKKERFSLILESASTNQTSMYLCASSLYGDSSYNEQFFGPGTRLTVL.